These 3 T cell receptor beta chains share one sample of origin, sequenced in a study of cytomegalovirus exposure and HLA in healthy donors. In the PCR, 60 Vbeta and 13 Jbeta primers were used. Clones were sequenced by immunoSEQ multiplex PCR, and TCRdb holds only the in-frame ones, with some missing. The repertoire holds 170,000 or so clones, with just under 80% as singletons. Sequencing was performed on PBMCs. The receptors shown here come from a woman in her fifties or sixties in good health and CMV-seropositive.

This clone was seen only a few times. The rearrangement joins TRBV7-9 to TRBJ2-4, with D possibly matching TRBD1 (5 bases). The V end lost 7 bases, the J end lost 5 bases, and 15 bases lay between the germline ends. The CDR3 extends over 14 amino acids. The germline CDR1 and CDR2 sequences are SEHNR and FQNEAQ (reference sequence). CDR3 region: CASTPGTGENIQYF. As DNA, the CDR3 is TGTGCCAGCACCCCCGGAACAGGTGAAAACATTCAGTACTTC.

CDR3 loop: CASSTRQGLSAFF. The CDR3 nucleotides read TGTGCCAGCAGTACCCGACAGGGACTTTCGGCTTTCTTT. The rearrangement links TRBV5-5 to TRBJ1-1; 7 nucleotides agree with TRBD1. Looked up from germline, CDR1 is SGHKS and CDR2 is YYEKEE (reference sequence). The CDR3 is 13 amino acids. Trimming took 5 bases from V and 11 from J; bases not matched to a gene: 12.

The CDR3 DNA sequence: TGTGCCAGCACCAGGGATTGGAAGCAGACGCTGTTCTTC. The encoded protein is CASTRDWKQTLFF. The chain uses TRBV16 and TRBJ2-1; maybe TRBD1 (5 bases). The CDR3 sequence is 13 residues long. CDR1 is KGHSY, CDR2 FQNENV, per germline. V was trimmed by 7 bases and J by 15 bases, leaving 22 bases between them.